This T cell receptor (beta chain) comes out of a study of molecular identifiers for immune sequencing clone quantification. This CDR3 has 14 residues. CDR1 is SQVTM, CDR2 ANQGSEA, per germline. The trim removed 3 bases at V and 9 bases at J, leaving 11 bases unmatched. TCRdb re-analysed the PCR reads in MiXCR, keeping a single row per CDR3 protein. The sample shows over 550,000 distinct CDR3 sequences, roughly 27% of them seen only once. This clonotype was recorded at least ten times. The chain has TRBV29-1 and TRBJ2-1; the match to TRBD2 covers 7 bases. This TCR came from a human donor in good health. Some libraries in this study had Jurkat cell RNA spiked in. Sequencing input: naive CD8+ T cells from blood, with Jurkat cell RNA spiked in. Subset defined: FACS-sorted CD8+CD4-CCR7+CD45RA+ naive T cells. This chain's CDR3 is CSVDEGTSAAEQFF. The CDR3 region has the DNA TGCAGCGTTGATGAAGGTACTAGCGCGGCTGAGCAGTTCTTC.